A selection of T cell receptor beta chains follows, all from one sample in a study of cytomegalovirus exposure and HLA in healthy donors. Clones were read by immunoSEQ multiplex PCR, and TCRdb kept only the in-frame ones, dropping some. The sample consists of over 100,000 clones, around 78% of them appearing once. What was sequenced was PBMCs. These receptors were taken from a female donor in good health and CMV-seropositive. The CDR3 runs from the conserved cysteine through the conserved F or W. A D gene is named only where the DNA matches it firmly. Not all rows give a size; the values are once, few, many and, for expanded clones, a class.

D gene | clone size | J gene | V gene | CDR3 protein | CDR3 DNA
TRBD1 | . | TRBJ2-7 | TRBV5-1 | CASSVGQGRAEQYF | TGCGCCAGCAGCGTCGGACAGGGCAGGGCCGAGCAGTACTTC
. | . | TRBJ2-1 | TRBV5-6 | CASSLEGPSSYNEQFF | TGTGCCAGCAGCTTGGAGGGGCCCAGCTCCTACAATGAGCAGTTCTTC
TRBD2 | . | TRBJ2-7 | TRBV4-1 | CASSQDNAGVLYEQYF | TGCGCCAGCAGCCAAGATAATGCGGGAGTTCTCTACGAGCAGTACTTC
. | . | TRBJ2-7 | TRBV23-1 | CASSQAFRGAVSEQYF | TGCGCCAGCAGCCAAGCGTTCAGGGGAGCGGTAAGCGAGCAGTACTTC
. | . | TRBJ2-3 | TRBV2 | CASSVARGTDTQYF | TGTGCCAGCAGTGTCGCACGGGGCACAGATACGCAGTATTTT
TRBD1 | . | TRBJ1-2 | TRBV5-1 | CASSRTGGQDYGYTF | TGCGCCAGCAGCAGGACAGGGGGCCAGGACTATGGCTACACCTTC
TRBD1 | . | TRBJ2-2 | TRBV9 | CASSRTGETGELFF | TGTGCCAGCAGCAGGACAGGGGAAACCGGGGAGCTGTTTTTT
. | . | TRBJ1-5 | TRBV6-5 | CASSYGRGTYQPQHF | TGTGCCAGCAGTTATGGCAGGGGAACATATCAGCCCCAGCATTTT
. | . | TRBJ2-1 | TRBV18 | CASSRQGYNEQFF | TGTGCCAGCTCACGGCAGGGCTACAATGAGCAGTTCTTC
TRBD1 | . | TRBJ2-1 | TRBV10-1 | CASSANPGTGYDEQFF | TGCGCCAGCAGCGCGAACCCCGGGACAGGGTACGATGAGCAGTTCTTC
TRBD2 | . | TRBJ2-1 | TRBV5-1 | CASSLVVSGSFNEQFF | TGCGCCAGCAGCTTGGTGGTTAGCGGGAGTTTTAATGAGCAGTTCTTC
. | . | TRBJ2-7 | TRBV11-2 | CASSPRQNYEQYF | TGTGCCAGCAGCCCCCGACAGAACTACGAGCAGTACTTC
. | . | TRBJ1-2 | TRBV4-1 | CASSRPGGQDGYTF | TGCGCCAGCAGCCGCCCCGGGGGGCAAGATGGCTACACCTTC
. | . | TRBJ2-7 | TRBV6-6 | CATMDLGTIHEQYF | TGTGCCACCATGGACCTCGGGACAATCCACGAGCAGTACTTC
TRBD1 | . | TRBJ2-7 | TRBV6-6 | CASRPGTGDYEQYF | TGTGCCAGCAGACCCGGGACAGGGGACTACGAGCAGTACTTC
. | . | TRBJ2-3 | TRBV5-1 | CASSLVPGGTSTDTQYF | TGCGCCAGCAGCTTGGTTCCGGGGGGCACTAGCACAGATACGCAGTATTTT
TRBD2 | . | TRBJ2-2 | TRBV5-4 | CASSYGGLAGNTGELFF | TGTGCCAGCAGCTACGGCGGGCTAGCGGGGAACACCGGGGAGCTGTTTTTT
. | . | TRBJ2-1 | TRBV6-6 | CASSYQVTEQFF | TGTGCCAGCAGTTACCAGGTTACTGAGCAGTTCTTC
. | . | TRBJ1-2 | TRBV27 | CASSLREGYGYTF | TGTGCCAGCAGTTTACGGGAGGGTTATGGCTACACCTTC
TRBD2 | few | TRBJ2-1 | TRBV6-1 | CASSEDGGGYNEQFF | TGTGCCAGCAGTGAAGATGGGGGGGGGTACAATGAGCAGTTCTTC
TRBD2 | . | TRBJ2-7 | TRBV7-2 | CASSSGLAGAYEQYF | TGTGCCAGCAGCTCCGGACTAGCGGGAGCCTACGAGCAGTACTTC
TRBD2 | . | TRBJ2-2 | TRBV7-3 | CASSLYGTSGRPELFF | TGTGCCAGCAGCTTATACGGGACTAGCGGGAGGCCTGAGCTGTTTTTT
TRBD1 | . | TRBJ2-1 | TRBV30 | CAFSTGSYNEQFF | TGTGCCTTTTCGACAGGGTCTTACAATGAGCAGTTCTTC
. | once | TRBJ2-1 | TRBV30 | CAWSGIPSSYNEQFF | TGTGCCTGGAGTGGAATCCCTAGCTCCTACAATGAGCAGTTCTTC
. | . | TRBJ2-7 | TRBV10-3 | CATEPFETAPSYEQYF | TGTGCCACCGAACCCTTTGAGACAGCTCCTTCCTACGAGCAGTACTTC
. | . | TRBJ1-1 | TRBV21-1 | CASSSWDRGLEVNTEAFF | TGTGCCAGCAGCAGCTGGGACAGGGGCTTAGAGGTGAACACTGAAGCTTTCTTT
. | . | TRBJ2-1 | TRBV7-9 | CASSLNPADNEQFF | TGTGCCAGCAGCTTGAACCCAGCGGACAATGAGCAGTTCTTC
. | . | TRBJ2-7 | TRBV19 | CASSISQGSYEQYF | TGTGCCAGTAGTATAAGCCAGGGGTCCTACGAGCAGTACTTC
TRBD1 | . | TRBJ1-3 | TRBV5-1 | CASSVTGTGSGNTIYF | TGCGCCAGCAGCGTTACCGGGACAGGGAGCGGAAACACCATATATTTT
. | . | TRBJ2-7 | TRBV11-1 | CASSGPLSGMKYF | TGTGCCAGCAGCGGCCCCCTTTCGGGAATGAAGTACTTC
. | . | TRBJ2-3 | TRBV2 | CASIERLTDTQYF | TGTGCCAGCATAGAGCGACTAACAGATACGCAGTATTTT